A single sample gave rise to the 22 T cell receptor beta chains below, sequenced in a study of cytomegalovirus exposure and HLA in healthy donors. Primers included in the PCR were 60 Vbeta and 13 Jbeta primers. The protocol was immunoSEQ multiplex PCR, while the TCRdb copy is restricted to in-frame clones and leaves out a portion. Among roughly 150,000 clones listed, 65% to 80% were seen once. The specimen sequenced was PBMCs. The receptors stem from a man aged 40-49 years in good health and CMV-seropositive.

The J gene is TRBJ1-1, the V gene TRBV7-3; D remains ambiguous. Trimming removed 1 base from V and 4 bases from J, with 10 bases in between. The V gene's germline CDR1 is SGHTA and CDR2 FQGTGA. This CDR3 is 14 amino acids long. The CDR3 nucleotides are TGTGCCAGCAGCTTAAGAGGTGTTGGCACTGAAGCTTTCTTT. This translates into CASSLRGVGTEAFF.

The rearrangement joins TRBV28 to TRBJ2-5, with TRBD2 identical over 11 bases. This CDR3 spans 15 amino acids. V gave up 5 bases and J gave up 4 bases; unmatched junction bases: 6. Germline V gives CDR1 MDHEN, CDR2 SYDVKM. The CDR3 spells CASSPIAGGGETQYF. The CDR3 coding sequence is TGTGCCAGCAGTCCAATAGCGGGAGGGGGAGAGACCCAGTACTTC.

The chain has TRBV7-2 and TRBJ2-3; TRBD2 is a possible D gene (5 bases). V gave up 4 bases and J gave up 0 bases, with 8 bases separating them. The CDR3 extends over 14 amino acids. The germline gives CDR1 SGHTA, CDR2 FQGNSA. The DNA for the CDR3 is TGTGCCAGCAGCTCAAGGGAGAGCACAGATACGCAGTATTTT. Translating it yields CASSSRESTDTQYF.

The CDR3 nucleotides are TGTGCCAGCAGCCCGCGGGACAGGGTCGATGGCTACACCTTC. Translation gives CASSPRDRVDGYTF. The V call is TRBV9, the J call TRBJ1-2, with 9 bases lining up with TRBD1. Trimming removed 4 bases from V and 6 bases from J; junction bases left unmatched: 7. Per germline, CDR1 SGDLS and CDR2 YYNGEE. The length of the CDR3 is 14 residues.

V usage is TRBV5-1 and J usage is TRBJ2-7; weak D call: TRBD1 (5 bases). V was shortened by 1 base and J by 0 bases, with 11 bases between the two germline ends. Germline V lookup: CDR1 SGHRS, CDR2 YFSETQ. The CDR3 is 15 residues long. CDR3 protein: CASSLIQGTSYEQYF. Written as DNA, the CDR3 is TGCGCCAGCAGCTTGATCCAGGGAACCTCCTACGAGCAGTACTTC.

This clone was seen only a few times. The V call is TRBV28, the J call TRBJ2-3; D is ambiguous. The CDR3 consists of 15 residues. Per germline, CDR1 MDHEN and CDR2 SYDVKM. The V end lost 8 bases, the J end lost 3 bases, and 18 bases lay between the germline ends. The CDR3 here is CASPPGFVVTDTQYF. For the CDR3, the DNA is TGTGCCAGCCCCCCAGGTTTCGTAGTTACAGATACGCAGTATTTT.

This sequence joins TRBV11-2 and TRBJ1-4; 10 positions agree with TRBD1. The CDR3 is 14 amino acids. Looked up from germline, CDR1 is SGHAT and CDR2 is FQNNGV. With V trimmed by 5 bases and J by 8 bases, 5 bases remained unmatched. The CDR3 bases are TGTGCCAGCAGCCGACAGGGGGCTACAGAAAAACTGTTTTTT. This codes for CASSRQGATEKLFF.

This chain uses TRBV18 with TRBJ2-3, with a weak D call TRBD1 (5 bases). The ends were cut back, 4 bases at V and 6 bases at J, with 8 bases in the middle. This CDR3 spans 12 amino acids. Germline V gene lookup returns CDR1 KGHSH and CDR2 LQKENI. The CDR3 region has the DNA TGTGCCAGCTCACTGACAGCCGATACGCAGTATTTT. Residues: CASSLTADTQYF.

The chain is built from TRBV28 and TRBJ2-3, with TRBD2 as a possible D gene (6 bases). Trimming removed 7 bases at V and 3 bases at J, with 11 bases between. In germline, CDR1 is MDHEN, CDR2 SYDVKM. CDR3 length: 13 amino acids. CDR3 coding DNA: TGTGCCAGCACCCGGGACTTTACAGATACGCAGTATTTT. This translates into CASTRDFTDTQYF.

CDR3: CASGLFTPRTGGSNTGELFF. The CDR3 bases are TGTGCTAGTGGTTTGTTCACCCCCCGGACAGGGGGCTCGAACACCGGGGAGCTGTTTTTT. The rearrangement links TRBV12-5 to TRBJ2-2, with 11 bases that match TRBD1. The V gene's germline CDR1 is LGHNT and CDR2 FRNRAP. V was clipped by 2 bases and J by 0 bases; unmatched bases: 11. The CDR3 consists of 20 residues.

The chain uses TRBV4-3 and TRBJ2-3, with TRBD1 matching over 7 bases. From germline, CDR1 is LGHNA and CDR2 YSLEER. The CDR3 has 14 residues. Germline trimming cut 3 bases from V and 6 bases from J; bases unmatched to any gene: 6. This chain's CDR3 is CASSHRDRHDTQYF. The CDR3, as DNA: TGCGCCAGCAGCCACCGGGACAGACATGATACGCAGTATTTT.

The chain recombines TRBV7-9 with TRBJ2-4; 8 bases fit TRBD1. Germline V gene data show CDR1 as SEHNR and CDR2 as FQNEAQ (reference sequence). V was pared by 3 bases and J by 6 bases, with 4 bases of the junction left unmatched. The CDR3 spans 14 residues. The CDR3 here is CASSLDRDGNIQYF. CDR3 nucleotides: TGTGCCAGCAGCTTGGACAGGGATGGAAACATTCAGTACTTC.

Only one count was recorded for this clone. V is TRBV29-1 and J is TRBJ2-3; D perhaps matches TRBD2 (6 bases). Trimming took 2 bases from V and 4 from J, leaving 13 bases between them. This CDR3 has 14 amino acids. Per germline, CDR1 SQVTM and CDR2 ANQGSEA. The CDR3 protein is CSVEMGEAADTQYF. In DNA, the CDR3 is TGCAGCGTTGAAATGGGGGAGGCAGCAGATACGCAGTATTTT.

The CDR3 DNA reads TGTGCCTGGAGTGTAATGATCGCGAGCGGCGGCTACACCTTC. It codes for CAWSVMIASGGYTF. The V and J genes are TRBV30 and TRBJ1-2, with no clear D. V dropped 0 bases and J dropped 8 bases, with 16 bases sitting between them. Germline lookup yields CDR1 GTSNPN and CDR2 SVGIG (reference sequence). This CDR3 spans 14 amino acids.

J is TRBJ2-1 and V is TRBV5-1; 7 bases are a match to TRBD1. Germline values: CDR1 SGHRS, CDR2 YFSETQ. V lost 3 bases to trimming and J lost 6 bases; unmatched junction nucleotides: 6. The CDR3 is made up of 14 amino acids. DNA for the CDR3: TGCGCCAGCAGCTCCGGACAGGCTCGCAATGAGCAGTTCTTC. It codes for CASSSGQARNEQFF.

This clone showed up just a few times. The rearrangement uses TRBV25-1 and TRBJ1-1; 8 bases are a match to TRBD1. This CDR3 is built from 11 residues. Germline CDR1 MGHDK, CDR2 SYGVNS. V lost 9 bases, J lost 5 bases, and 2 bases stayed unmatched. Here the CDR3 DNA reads TGTGCCAGTGACAGGGGAACTGAAGCTTTCTTT. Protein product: CASDRGTEAFF.

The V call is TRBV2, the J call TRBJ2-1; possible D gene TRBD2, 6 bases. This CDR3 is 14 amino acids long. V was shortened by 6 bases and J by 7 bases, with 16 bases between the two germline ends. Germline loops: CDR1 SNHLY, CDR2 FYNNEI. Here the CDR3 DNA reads TGTGCCAGCAGCAAGACGGGACTTTTTAATGAGCAGTTCTTC. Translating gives CASSKTGLFNEQFF.

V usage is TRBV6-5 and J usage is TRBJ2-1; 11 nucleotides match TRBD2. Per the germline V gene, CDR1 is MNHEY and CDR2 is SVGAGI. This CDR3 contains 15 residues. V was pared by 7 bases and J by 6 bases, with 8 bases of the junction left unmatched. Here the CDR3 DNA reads TGTGCCAGCACCGATACTAGCGGGAGAGCCAATGAGCAGTTCTTC. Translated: CASTDTSGRANEQFF.

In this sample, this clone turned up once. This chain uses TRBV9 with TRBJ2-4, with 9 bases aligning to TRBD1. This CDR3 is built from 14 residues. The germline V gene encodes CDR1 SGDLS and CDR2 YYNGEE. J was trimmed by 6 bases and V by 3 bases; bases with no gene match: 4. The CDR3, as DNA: TGTGCCAGCAGCGACGGGACAGGGATAAACATTCAGTACTTC. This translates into CASSDGTGINIQYF.

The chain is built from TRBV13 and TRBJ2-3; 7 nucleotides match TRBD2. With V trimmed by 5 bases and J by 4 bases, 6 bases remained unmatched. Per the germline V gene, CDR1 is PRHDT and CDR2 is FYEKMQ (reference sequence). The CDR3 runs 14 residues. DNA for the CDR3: TGTGCCAGCAGCGGCGGACTAGTTCCAGATACGCAGTATTTT. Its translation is CASSGGLVPDTQYF.

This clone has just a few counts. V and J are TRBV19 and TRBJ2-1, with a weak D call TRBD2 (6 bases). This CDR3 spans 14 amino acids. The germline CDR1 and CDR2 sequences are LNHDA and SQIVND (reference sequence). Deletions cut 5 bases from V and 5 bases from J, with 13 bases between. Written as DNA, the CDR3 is TGTGCCAGTAGTGTACTAGCCGACAACAATGAGCAGTTCTTC. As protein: CASSVLADNNEQFF. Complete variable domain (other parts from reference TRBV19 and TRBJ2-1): DGGITQSPKYLFRKEGQNVTLSCEQNLNHDAMYWYRQDPGQGLRLIYYSQIVNDFQKGDIAEGYSVSREKKESFPLTVTSAQKNPTAFYLCASSVLADNNEQFFGPGTRLTVL.

This CDR3 is CASSLDRGKYEQYF. The CDR3 nucleotides read TGTGCCAGCAGCTTAGATCGCGGGAAGTACGAGCAGTACTTC. The rearrangement links TRBV11-2 to TRBJ2-7, with D tentatively TRBD2 (6 bases). The CDR3 length is 14 residues. CDR1 and CDR2 (germline): SGHAT, FQNNGV. V shed 0 bases and J shed 4 bases, with 10 bases lying between them.